Below, one TCR beta chain is given with its context. The antigen remains undetermined. This entry is derived from a study of T-cell memory formation after mild COVID-19. Germline V lookup: CDR1 SEHNR, CDR2 FQNEAQ (reference sequence). The germline V and J ends were trimmed by 3 bases and 6 bases, with 15 bases remaining between them. This CDR3 spans 16 amino acids. Study-level results: The study found contracting CD4+ clones mainly in CM and EM and contracting CD8+ clones in EMRA.

The TCR alpha and TCR beta cDNA libraries, bearing sample barcodes and UMIs, were generated by 5'RACE using constant-segment primers. TCRdb fed the 5' RACE reads into MiXCR, producing one record per CDR3 protein. The data contain some 130,000 distinct CDR3 sequences, approximately 25% of them singletons. The J gene is TRBJ1-6, the V gene TRBV7-9; D is uncertain. The sequencing sample was made of PBMCs or a T cell subset sorted from them (not recorded which). The source is an adult woman who had mild COVID-19 (a few samples of this study predate the infection). Cell type and time point are not known. The DNA of the CDR3 is TGTGCCAGCAGCTTTACGTCCACCCCCGTTAATTCACCCCTCCACTTT. Translating it yields CASSFTSTPVNSPLHF.